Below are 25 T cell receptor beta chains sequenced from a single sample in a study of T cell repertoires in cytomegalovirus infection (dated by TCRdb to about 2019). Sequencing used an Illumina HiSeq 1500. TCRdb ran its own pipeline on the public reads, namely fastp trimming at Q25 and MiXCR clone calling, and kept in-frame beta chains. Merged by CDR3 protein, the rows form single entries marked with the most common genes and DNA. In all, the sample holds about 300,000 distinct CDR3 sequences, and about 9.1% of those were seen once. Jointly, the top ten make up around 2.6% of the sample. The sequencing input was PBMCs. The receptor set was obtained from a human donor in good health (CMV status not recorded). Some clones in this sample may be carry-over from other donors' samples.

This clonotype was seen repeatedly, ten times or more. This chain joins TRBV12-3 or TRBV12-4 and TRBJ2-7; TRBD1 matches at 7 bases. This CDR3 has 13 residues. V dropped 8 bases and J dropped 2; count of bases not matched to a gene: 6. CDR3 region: CASGLTGPYEQYV. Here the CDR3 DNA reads TGTGCCAGCGGACTGACAGGGCCCTACGAGCAGTACGTC.

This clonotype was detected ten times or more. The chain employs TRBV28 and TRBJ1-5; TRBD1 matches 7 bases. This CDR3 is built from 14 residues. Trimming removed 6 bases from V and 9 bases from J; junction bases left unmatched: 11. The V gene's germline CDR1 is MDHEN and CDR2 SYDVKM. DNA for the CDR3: TGTGCCAGCAGCCCTACAGGGGCCCGGGGGCCCCAGCATTTT. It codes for CASSPTGARGPQHF.

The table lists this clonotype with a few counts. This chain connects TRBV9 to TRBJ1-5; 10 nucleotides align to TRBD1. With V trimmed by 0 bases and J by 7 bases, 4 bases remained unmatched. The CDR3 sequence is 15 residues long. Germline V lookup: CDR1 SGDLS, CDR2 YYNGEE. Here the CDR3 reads CASSVGQGAGQPQHF. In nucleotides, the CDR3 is TGTGCCAGCAGCGTAGGACAGGGGGCAGGACAGCCCCAGCATTTT. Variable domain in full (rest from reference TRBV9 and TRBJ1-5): DSGVTQTPKHLITATGQRVTLRCSPRSGDLSVYWYQQSLDQGLQFLIQYYNGEERAKGNILERFSAQQFPDLHSELNLSSLELGDSALYFCASSVGQGAGQPQHFGDGTRLSIL.

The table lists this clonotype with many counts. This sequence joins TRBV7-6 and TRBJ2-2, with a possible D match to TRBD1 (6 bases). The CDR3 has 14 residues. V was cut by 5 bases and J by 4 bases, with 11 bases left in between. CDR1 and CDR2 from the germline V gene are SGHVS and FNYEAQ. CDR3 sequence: CASSPGQITGELFF. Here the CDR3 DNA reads TGTGCCAGCAGCCCAGGACAGATCACCGGGGAGCTGTTTTTT.

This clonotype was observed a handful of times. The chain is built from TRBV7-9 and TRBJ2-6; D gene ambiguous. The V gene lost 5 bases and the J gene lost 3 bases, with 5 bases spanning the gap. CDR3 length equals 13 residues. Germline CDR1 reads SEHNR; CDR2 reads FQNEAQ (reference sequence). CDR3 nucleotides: TGTGCCAGCAGCCAAAGTGGGGCCAACGTCCTGACTTTC. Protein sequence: CASSQSGANVLTF.

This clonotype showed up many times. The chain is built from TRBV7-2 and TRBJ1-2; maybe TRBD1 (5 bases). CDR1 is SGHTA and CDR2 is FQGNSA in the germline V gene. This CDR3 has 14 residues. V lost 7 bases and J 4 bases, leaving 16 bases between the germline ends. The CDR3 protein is CASTRGQGGYGYTF. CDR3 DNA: TGTGCCAGCACACGAGGGCAGGGCGGCTATGGCTACACCTTC.

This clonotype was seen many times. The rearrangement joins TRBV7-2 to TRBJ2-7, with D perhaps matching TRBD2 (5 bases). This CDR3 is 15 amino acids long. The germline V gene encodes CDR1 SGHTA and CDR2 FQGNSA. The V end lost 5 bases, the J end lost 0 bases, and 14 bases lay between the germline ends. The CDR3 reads CASSTTSGSSYEQYF. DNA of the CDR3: TGTGCCAGCAGCACCACTAGTGGGAGCTCCTACGAGCAGTACTTC.

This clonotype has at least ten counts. CDR3 nucleotide sequence: TGTGCCAGCAGCTTAGGCTCGTTGAGGGGGGAGCTGTTTTTT. Translation: CASSLGSLRGELFF. The V and J genes are TRBV7-3 and TRBJ2-2; D is undetermined. The V end lost 2 bases, the J end lost 8 bases, and 12 bases lay between the germline ends. The germline CDR1 and CDR2 sequences are SGHTA and FQGTGA. This CDR3 is 14 amino acids long.

The DNA of the CDR3 is TGTGCCAGCAGCTTAGATCCTGACATGAACACTGAAGCTTTCTTT. The encoded protein is CASSLDPDMNTEAFF. V and J are TRBV11-2 and TRBJ1-1; D not resolved. The CDR3 runs to 15 residues. V was shortened by 0 bases and J by 0 bases, with 8 bases between the two germline ends. Germline V lookup: CDR1 SGHAT, CDR2 FQNNGV.

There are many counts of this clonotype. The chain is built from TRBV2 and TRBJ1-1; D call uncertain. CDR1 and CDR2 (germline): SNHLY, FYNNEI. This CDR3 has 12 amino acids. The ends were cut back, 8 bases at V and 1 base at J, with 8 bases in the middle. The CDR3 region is CASADSNTEAFF. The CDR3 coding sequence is TGTGCCAGCGCGGACTCGAACACTGAAGCTTTCTTT.

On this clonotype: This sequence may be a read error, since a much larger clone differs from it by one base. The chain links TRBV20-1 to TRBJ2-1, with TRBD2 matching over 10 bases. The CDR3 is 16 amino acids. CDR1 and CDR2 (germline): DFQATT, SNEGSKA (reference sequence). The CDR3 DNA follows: TGCAGTGCTGGAGATTGTGGAGCGGGGGGGTTCGATGAGGAGTTCTTC. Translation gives CSAGDCGAGGFDEEFF.

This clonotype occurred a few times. The CDR3 spells CSVEEWAGELFF. The DNA of the CDR3 is TGCAGCGTTGAAGAGTGGGCCGGGGAGCTGTTTTTT. V gene TRBV29-1 combines with J gene TRBJ2-2; no definite D call. The CDR3 is made up of 12 amino acids. Per the germline V gene, CDR1 is SQVTM and CDR2 is ANQGSEA. The V end was cut by 0 bases, the J end by 6 bases, with 5 bases between.

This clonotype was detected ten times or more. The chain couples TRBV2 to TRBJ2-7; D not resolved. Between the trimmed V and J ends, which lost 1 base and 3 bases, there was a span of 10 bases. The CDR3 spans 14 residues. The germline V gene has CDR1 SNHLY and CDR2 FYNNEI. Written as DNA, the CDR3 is TGTGCCAGCAGTGAAGGACTCGAATTCTACGAGCAGTACGTC. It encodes CASSEGLEFYEQYV.

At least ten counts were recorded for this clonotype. The CDR3 sequence: CASSLHGRVAFF. The CDR3 DNA is TGTGCCAGCAGCTTGCATGGGAGGGTAGCTTTCTTT. The chain recombines TRBV7-2 with TRBJ1-1; D unresolved. V lost 3 bases to trimming and J lost 10 bases, with 12 bases between them. Looked up from germline, CDR1 is SGHTA and CDR2 is FQGNSA. CDR3 length: 12 amino acids.

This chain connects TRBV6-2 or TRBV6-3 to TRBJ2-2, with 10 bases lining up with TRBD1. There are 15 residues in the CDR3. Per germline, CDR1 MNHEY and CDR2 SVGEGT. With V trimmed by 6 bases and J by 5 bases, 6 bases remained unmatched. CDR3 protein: CASSPGQGWTGELFF. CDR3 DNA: TGTGCCAGCAGCCCGGGACAGGGGTGGACCGGGGAGCTGTTTTTT.

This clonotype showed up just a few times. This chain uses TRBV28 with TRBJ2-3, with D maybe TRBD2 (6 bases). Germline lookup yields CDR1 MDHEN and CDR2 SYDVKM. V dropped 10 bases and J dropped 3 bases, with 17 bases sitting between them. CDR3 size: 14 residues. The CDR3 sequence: CATSGGMKTDTQYF. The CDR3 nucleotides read TGTGCCACCTCCGGAGGGATGAAAACAGATACGCAGTATTTT.

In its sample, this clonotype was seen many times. This chain's CDR3 is CASSSEGVGTEAFF. Here the CDR3 DNA reads TGTGCCAGCAGCTCTGAGGGGGTCGGCACTGAAGCTTTCTTT. The J gene is TRBJ1-1, the V gene TRBV7-9, with D possibly being TRBD1 (6 bases). V was cut by 4 bases and J by 4 bases, with 13 bases left in between. The CDR3 runs 14 residues. CDR1 and CDR2 (germline): SEHNR, FQNEAQ (reference sequence).

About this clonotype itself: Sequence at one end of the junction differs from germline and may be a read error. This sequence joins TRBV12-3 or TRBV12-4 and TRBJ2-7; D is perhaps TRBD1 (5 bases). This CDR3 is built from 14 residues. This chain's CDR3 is CANSLGRGPYEQYF. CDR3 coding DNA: TGTGCCAACAGTTTAGGAAGGGGTCCCTACGAGCAGTACTTC.

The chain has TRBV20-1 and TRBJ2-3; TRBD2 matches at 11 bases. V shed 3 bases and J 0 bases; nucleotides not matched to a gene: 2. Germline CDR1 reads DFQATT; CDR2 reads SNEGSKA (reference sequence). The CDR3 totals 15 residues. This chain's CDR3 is CSASSGGGSTDTQYF. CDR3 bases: TGCAGTGCTAGTAGCGGGGGGGGCAGCACAGATACGCAGTATTTT.

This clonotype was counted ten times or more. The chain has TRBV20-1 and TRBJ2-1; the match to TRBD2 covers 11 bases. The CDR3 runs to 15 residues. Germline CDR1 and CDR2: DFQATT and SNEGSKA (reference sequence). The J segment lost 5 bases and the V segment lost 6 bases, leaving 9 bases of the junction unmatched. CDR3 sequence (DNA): TGCAGTGCCCGGACTAGCGGGCGCAACGACAATGAGCAGTTCTTC. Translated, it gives CSARTSGRNDNEQFF.

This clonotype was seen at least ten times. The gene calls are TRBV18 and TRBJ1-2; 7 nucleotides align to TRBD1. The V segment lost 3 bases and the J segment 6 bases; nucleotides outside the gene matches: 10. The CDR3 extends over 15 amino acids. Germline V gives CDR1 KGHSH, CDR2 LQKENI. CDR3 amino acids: CASSPPVGTADGYTF. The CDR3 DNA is TGTGCCAGCTCACCTCCAGTAGGGACAGCTGATGGCTACACCTTC.

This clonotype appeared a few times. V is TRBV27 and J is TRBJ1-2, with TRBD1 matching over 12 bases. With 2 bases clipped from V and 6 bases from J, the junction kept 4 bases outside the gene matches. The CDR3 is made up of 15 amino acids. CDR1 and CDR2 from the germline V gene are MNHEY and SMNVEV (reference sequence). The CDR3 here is CASSLIGTGGNGYTF. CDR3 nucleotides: TGTGCCAGCAGTTTAATCGGGACAGGGGGCAATGGCTACACCTTC.

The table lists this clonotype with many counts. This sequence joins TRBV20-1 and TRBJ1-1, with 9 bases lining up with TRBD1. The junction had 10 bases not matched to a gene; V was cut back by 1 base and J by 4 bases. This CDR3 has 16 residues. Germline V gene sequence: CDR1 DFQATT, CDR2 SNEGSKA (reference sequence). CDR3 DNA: TGCAGTGCTAGAGGCTGGACAGGGGAGGTTGCCACTGAAGCTTTCTTT. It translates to CSARGWTGEVATEAFF.

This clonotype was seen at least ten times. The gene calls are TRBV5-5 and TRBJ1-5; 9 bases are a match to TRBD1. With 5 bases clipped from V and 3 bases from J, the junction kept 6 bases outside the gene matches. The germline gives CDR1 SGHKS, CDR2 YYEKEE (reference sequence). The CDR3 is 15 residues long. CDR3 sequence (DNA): TGTGCCAGCAGATCCGGGACAGGGACCAATCAGCCCCAGCATTTT. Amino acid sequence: CASRSGTGTNQPQHF.

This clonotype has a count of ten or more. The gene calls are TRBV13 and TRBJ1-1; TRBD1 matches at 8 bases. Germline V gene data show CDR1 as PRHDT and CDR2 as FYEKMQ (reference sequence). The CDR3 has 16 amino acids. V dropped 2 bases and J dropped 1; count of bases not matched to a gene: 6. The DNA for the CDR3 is TGTGCCAGCAGCTTATGGCAGGGGGCGTGGAACACTGAAGCTTTCTTT. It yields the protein CASSLWQGAWNTEAFF.